This T cell receptor (beta chain) derives from a study of CD8+ T cells in alopecia areata. Study conclusions and caveats: Sequences from scalp samples also cover resident alphabeta T cells of normal skin. Mice showed TCR sharing more clearly than patients did, possibly owing to HLA.

The authors extracted RNA and reverse transcribed it into cDNA as the sequencing template. Measured with immunoSEQ multiplex PCR; TCRdb has only the in-frame clones, and not every one. The sample lists under 250,000 clones; about 61% were seen once. In germline, CDR1 is SQVTM, CDR2 ANQGSEA. V gave up 1 base and J gave up 2 bases; unmatched junction bases: 14. CDR3 length: 19 residues. This clone was counted between two and nine times. What it recognizes is unknown. The chain uses TRBV29-1 and TRBJ1-2; TRBD1 matches 12 bases. Specimen: CD8+ T cells sorted from blood. The sequence derives from a human donor in good health. In DNA, the CDR3 is TGCAGCGTTGAAGCTATACCGGGACAGGGGGCCTCAGGGAACTATGGCTACACCTTC. It translates to CSVEAIPGQGASGNYGYTF. Supplemented by reference TRBV29-1 and TRBJ1-2, the full variable domain reads SAVISQKPSRDICQRGTSLTIQCQVDSQVTMMFWYRQQPGQSLTLIATANQGSEATYESGFVIDKFPISRPNLTFSTLTVSNMSPEDSSIYLCSVEAIPGQGASGNYGYTFGSGTRLTVV.